A selection of T cell receptor beta chains follows, all from one sample in a study of shared clonotypes between healthy human individuals. Produced via immunoSEQ multiplex PCR; TCRdb's table is partial and in-frame only. The data show around 640,000 clones, about 96% seen once. Material: naive CD8+ T cells sorted from blood. Source of these receptors: a woman aged 25 to 39 in good health. The CDR3 runs from the conserved cysteine through the conserved F or W. D genes are given only for firm matches. Size is omitted from some rows. Given values are once, few, many or a class for expanded clones.

TGTGCCAGCAGCTGGGACATAGATTACACAGATACGCAGTATTTT,CASSWDIDYTDTQYF,TRBV7-9,TRBJ2-3,NA,NA
TGTGCCAGCAACTGGGGACAGGGGTATTCTGAAGCTTTCTTT,CASNWGQGYSEAFF,TRBV28,TRBJ1-1,NA,TRBD1
TGCGCCAGCAGCCAAGATTCAGGGGGCGGTCAGCCCCAGCATTTT,CASSQDSGGGQPQHF,TRBV4-1,TRBJ1-5,NA,TRBD1
TGTGCCAGCAGCTTTGGCACTGAAGCTTTCTTT,CASSFGTEAFF,TRBV5-6,TRBJ1-1,NA,NA
TGTGCCAGCAGCTTACTAGCGGGTAATCACGAGCAGTACTTC,CASSLLAGNHEQYF,TRBV13,TRBJ2-7,NA,TRBD2
TGTGCCTGGAACCCCGTAGCTGGGAGAGATACGCAGTATTTT,CAWNPVAGRDTQYF,TRBV30,TRBJ2-3,NA,NA
TGTGCCAGCAGCTGGGAGCAGGATTGGGATGAAAAACTGTTTTTT,CASSWEQDWDEKLFF,TRBV7-9,TRBJ1-4,NA,NA
TGCGCCAGCAGCTACCTCCCGTACTGGGAAGGGTCCGGGGAGCTGTTTTTT,CASSYLPYWEGSGELFF,TRBV4-1,TRBJ2-2,NA,NA
TGTGCCACCGCGGACAGGGACAACGAGCAGTACTTC,CATADRDNEQYF,TRBV10-3,TRBJ2-7,NA,TRBD1
TGTGCCAGCAGTTGGGGGGTAGCGGAAACCTACGAGCAGTACTTC,CASSWGVAETYEQYF,TRBV27,TRBJ2-7,NA,NA
TGTGCCAGCAGCTCCGCGACCGGGATCGATGAGCAGTTCTTC,CASSSATGIDEQFF,TRBV7-3,TRBJ2-1,once,NA
TGTGCCAGCAGCGGAAGAAATTCAGAAGCTTTCTTT,CASSGRNSEAFF,TRBV9,TRBJ1-1,once,NA
TGTGCCAGCAGCGTAGGAGGGGCTAACTATGGCTACACCTTC,CASSVGGANYGYTF,TRBV9,TRBJ1-2,NA,NA
TGTGCCAGCAGTGAAAATAAGGACAGCAACACCGGGGAGCTGTTTTTT,CASSENKDSNTGELFF,TRBV2,TRBJ2-2,NA,NA
TGTGCCAGCACAGGGGGCTCCAATGAGCAGTTCTTC,CASTGGSNEQFF,TRBV2,TRBJ2-1,NA,TRBD1
TGTGCCAGCAGCTTGGAACGGGAATCACGTCCCCAGCATTTT,CASSLERESRPQHF,TRBV5-5,TRBJ1-5,NA,NA
TGCGCCAGCAGCTTGATTATGAACACTGAAGCTTTCTTT,CASSLIMNTEAFF,TRBV5-1,TRBJ1-1,NA,NA